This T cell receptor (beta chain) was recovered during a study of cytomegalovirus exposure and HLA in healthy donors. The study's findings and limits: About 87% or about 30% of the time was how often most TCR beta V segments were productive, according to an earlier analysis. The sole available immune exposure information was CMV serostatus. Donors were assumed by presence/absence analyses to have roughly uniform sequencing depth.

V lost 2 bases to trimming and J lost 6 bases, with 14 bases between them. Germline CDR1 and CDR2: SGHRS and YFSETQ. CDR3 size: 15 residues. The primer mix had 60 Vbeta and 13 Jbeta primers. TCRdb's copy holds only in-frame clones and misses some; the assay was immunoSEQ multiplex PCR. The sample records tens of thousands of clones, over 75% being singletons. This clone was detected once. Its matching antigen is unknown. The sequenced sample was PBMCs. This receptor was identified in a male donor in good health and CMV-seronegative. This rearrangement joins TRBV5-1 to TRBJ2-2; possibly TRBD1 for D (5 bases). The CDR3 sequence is CASSLFAGNAGELFF. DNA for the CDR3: TGCGCCAGCAGCTTATTCGCAGGGAATGCCGGGGAGCTGTTTTTT.